This T cell receptor beta chain was found in a study of post-analysis software for immune sequencing data. This clonotype was picked up a small number of times. Its specificity is unknown. Included in the TCR beta cDNA libraries were unique molecular identifiers. TCRdb redid the calling of the PCR reads with MiXCR, one entry per CDR3 protein. The data show roughly 800,000 distinct CDR3 sequences, with 46% seen just once and roughly 4.5% held by the top ten. The CDR3 loop spans 15 amino acids. The V segment lost 3 bases and the J segment 2 bases; nucleotides outside the gene matches: 4. Study results and caveats: When the samples were clustered directly with F measure, those that had been prepared in the same batch showed strong co-clustering. Patients with multiple sclerosis recorded significantly lower normalized Chao1 diversity than controls, the study found. Among 4 or 5 TRBV segments more frequent in patients than controls were TRBV5-6, TRBV5-1 and TRBV20-1.

Input material: blood. The V gene is TRBV12-3 or TRBV12-4, the J gene TRBJ2-7; TRBD1 aligns across 10 bases. The origin of this receptor is a girl under 18 with multiple sclerosis. The CDR3 DNA reads TGTGCCAGCAGTTTCCGGGACAGGGGCCCCTACGAGCAGTACTTC. Translation: CASSFRDRGPYEQYF.